A selection of T cell receptor beta chains follows, all from one sample in a study of cytomegalovirus exposure and HLA in healthy donors. TCRdb's copy holds only in-frame clones and misses some; the assay was immunoSEQ multiplex PCR. The sample carries around 93,000 clones, less than 80% recorded once. The sample taken for sequencing was PBMCs. The origin of the receptors is a boy under 18 in good health and CMV-seropositive. Both conserved end residues are part of each CDR3. A D gene is named only where the DNA matches it firmly. Some rows have no size entry. The others give once, few or many, or a class for an expanded clone.

cdr3_nt,cdr3_aa,v_call,clone_size,d_call,cdr3_length,j_call
TGTGCCAGCAGGGCAGGGGGAGCCGGGGAGCTGTTTTTT,CASRAGGAGELFF,TRBV7-6,-,TRBD1,13,TRBJ2-2
TGTGCCAGCAGCAAGGACAGGATCTACGAGCAGTACTTC,CASSKDRIYEQYF,TRBV5-6,few,TRBD1,13,TRBJ2-7
TGCGCCAGCAGCAAGACAGGGGGTGACAATCAGCCCCAGCATTTT,CASSKTGGDNQPQHF,TRBV5-1,few,TRBD1,15,TRBJ1-5
TGTGCCAGCAGTGACGGGCAGGAGGTCGAGCAGTACTTC,CASSDGQEVEQYF,TRBV6-1,-,-,13,TRBJ2-7
TGTGCCTGGAGTCTCAGGGGAAACACTGAAGCTTTCTTT,CAWSLRGNTEAFF,TRBV30,few,-,13,TRBJ1-1
TGTGCCAGCGGGGCTAGCGGCTACGAGCAGTACTTC,CASGASGYEQYF,TRBV2,-,TRBD2,12,TRBJ2-7
TGCGCCAGCAGCTTGAGGGATAGAAGGGGCGGTGAGCAGTTCTTC,CASSLRDRRGGEQFF,TRBV5-1,once,-,15,TRBJ2-1
TGTGCCAGCAGTTACAAGCGCGAGCAGTTCTTC,CASSYKREQFF,TRBV6-5,-,-,11,TRBJ2-1
TGTGCCAGCAGCCGTTGGACAGTCCTATTATCAAGCACTGAAGCTTTCTTT,CASSRWTVLLSSTEAFF,TRBV5-6,medium-sized,-,17,TRBJ1-1
TGTGCCAGCAGCTCGGACAGCCTCTATGGCTACACCTTC,CASSSDSLYGYTF,TRBV6-5,-,-,13,TRBJ1-2
TGTGCCAGCAGTGAATACGGGACTAGCGGGAGTAAGCAGTACTTC,CASSEYGTSGSKQYF,TRBV25-1,-,TRBD2,15,TRBJ2-7
TGTGCCAGCAGCCACTACGAGCAGTACTTC,CASSHYEQYF,TRBV5-8,-,-,10,TRBJ2-7
TGTGCCAGCAGCCCCTCCCTCACAGGAGGCTACACCTTC,CASSPSLTGGYTF,TRBV11-2,-,-,13,TRBJ1-2
TGTGCCAGCAGTGCGACAGGGGACAATGAGCAGTTCTTC,CASSATGDNEQFF,TRBV6-1,-,TRBD1,13,TRBJ2-1
TGTGCCAGCAGTTACACAGGGGACGTCTACGAGCAGTACTTC,CASSYTGDVYEQYF,TRBV5-4,few,TRBD1,14,TRBJ2-7
TGTGCCAGCATCCGAACAGGAGACACTGAAGCTTTCTTT,CASIRTGDTEAFF,TRBV6-6,-,-,13,TRBJ1-1
TGTGCCAGCAGCCCACAGGGGGCGGACAAAAACATTCAGTACTTC,CASSPQGADKNIQYF,TRBV7-9,-,TRBD1,15,TRBJ2-4
TGTGCCAGCAGTTCCCCAGGGGGGCAATACACTGAAGCTTTCTTT,CASSSPGGQYTEAFF,TRBV5-4,-,TRBD1,15,TRBJ1-1
TGTGCCAGCAGCATCCTAAAGGGGGGGCCCTTCGGGGAGCTGTTTTTT,CASSILKGGPFGELFF,TRBV5-8,-,-,16,TRBJ2-2
TGTGCCAGCAGAAAGACAGGCCTGAACACTGAAGCTTTCTTT,CASRKTGLNTEAFF,TRBV6-1,-,-,14,TRBJ1-1
TGTGCCAGCAGTGGAGCCCCCCGGGACAGGCACTACAATGAGCAGTTCTTC,CASSGAPRDRHYNEQFF,TRBV25-1,-,TRBD1,17,TRBJ2-1
TGCGCCAGCAGCTTGGAGGCAGGGGCGGCTAACTATGGCTACACCTTC,CASSLEAGAANYGYTF,TRBV5-1,-,-,16,TRBJ1-2